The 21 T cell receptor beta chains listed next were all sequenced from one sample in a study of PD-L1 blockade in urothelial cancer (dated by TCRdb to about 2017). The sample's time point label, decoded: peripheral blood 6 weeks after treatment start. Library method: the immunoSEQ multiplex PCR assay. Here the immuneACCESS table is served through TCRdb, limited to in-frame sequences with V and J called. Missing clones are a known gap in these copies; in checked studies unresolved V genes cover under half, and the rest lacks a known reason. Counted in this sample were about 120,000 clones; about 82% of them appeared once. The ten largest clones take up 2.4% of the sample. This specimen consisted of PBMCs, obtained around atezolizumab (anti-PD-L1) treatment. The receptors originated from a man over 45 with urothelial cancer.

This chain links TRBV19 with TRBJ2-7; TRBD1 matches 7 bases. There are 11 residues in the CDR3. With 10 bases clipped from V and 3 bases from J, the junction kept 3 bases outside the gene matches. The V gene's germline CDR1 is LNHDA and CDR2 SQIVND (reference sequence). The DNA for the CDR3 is TGTGCCACCCGACAGGGCTACGAGCAGTACTTC. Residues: CATRQGYEQYF.

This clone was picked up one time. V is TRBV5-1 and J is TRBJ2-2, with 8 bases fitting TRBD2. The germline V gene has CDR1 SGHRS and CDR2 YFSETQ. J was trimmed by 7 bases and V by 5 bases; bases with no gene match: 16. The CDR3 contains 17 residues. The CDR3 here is CASSRATSASKGGELFF. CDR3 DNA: TGCGCCAGCAGTAGGGCGACTAGCGCTTCGAAAGGCGGGGAGCTGTTTTTT.

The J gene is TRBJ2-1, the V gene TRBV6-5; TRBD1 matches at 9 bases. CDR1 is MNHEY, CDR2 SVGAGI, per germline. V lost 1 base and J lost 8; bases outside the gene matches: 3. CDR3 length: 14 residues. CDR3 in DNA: TGTGCCAGCAGTTACTGGGACAGGGTCCATGAGCAGTTCTTC. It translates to CASSYWDRVHEQFF.

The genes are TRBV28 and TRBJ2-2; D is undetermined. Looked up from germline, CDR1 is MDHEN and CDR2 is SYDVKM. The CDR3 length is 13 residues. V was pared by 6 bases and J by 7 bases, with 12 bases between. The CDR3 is CASRRAIRGELFF. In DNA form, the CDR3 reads TGTGCCAGCAGGCGAGCGATACGCGGGGAGCTGTTTTTT.

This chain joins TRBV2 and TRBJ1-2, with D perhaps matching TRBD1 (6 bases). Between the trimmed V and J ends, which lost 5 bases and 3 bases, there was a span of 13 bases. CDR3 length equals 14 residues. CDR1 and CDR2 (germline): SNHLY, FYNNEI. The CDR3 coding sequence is TGTGCCAGCAGTTCTACAGGGAGGGACTATGGCTACACCTTC. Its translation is CASSSTGRDYGYTF.

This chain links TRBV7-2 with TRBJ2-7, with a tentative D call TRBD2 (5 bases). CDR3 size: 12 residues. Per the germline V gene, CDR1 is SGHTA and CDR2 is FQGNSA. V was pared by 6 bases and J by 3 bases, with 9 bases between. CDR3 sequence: CASRSTSYEQYF. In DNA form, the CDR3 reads TGTGCCAGCAGATCAACTAGCTACGAGCAGTACTTC.

CDR3 coding DNA: TGCGCCAGCAGCTCACTAGCGGGAGTTGAGCAGTTCTTC. This gives the protein CASSSLAGVEQFF. This sequence joins TRBV5-1 and TRBJ2-1; 11 bases map to TRBD2. In germline, CDR1 is SGHRS, CDR2 YFSETQ. This CDR3 comprises 13 residues. V was pared by 3 bases and J by 9 bases, with 2 bases of the junction left unmatched.

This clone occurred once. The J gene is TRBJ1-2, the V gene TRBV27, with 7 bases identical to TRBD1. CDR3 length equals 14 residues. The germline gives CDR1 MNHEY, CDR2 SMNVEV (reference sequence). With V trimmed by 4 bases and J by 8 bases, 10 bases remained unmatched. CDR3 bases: TGTGCCAGCAGTTCGCAACAGGGGTTAGGGGGCTACACCTTC. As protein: CASSSQQGLGGYTF.

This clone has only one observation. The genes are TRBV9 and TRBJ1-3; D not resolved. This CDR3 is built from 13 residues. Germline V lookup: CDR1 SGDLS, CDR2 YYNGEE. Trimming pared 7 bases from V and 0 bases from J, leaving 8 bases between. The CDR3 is CASSDPSGNTIYF. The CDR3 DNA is TGTGCCAGCTCAGATCCCTCTGGAAACACCATATATTTT.

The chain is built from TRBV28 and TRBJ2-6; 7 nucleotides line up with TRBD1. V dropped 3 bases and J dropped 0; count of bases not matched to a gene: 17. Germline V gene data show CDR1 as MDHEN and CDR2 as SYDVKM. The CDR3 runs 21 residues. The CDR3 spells CASSLVGFQGQPSSGANVLTF. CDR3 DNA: TGTGCCAGCAGTTTGGTCGGCTTCCAGGGACAGCCCTCCTCTGGGGCCAACGTCCTGACTTTC.

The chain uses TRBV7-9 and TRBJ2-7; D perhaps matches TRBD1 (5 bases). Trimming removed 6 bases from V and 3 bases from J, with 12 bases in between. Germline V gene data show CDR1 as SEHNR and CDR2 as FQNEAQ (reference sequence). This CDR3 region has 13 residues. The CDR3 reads CASSSPGFYEQYF. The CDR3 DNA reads TGTGCCAGCAGTTCCCCAGGGTTCTACGAGCAGTACTTC.

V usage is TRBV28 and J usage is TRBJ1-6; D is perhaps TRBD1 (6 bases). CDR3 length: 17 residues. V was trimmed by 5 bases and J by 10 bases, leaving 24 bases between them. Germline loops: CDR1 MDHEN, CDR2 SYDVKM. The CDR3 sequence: CASSIRDTGVVWSPLHF. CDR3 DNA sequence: TGTGCCAGCAGTATCCGGGACACTGGTGTGGTTTGGTCACCCCTCCACTTT. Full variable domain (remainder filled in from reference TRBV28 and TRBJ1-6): DVKVTQSSRYLVKRTGEKVFLECVQDMDHENMFWYRQDPGLGLRLIYFSYDVKMKEKGDIPEGYSVSREKKERFSLILESASTNQTSMYLCASSIRDTGVVWSPLHFGNGTRLTVT.

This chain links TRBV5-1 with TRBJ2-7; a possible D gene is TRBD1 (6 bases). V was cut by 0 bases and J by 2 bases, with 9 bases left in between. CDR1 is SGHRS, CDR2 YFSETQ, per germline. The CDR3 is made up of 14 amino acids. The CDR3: CASSLGTDPYEQYF. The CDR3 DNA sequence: TGCGCCAGCAGCTTGGGGACAGACCCCTACGAGCAGTACTTC. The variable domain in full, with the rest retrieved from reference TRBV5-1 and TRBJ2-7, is KAGVTQTPRYLIKTRGQQVTLSCSPISGHRSVSWYQQTPGQGLQFLFEYFSETQRNKGNFPGRFSGRQFSNSRSEMNVSTLELGDSALYLCASSLGTDPYEQYFGPGTRLTVT.

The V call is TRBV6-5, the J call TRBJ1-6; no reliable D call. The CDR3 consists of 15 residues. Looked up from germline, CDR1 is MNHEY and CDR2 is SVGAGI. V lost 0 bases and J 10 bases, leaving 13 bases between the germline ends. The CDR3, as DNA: TGTGCCAGCAGTTACTCGGATCATATCGGGTCACCCCTCCACTTT. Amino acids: CASSYSDHIGSPLHF.

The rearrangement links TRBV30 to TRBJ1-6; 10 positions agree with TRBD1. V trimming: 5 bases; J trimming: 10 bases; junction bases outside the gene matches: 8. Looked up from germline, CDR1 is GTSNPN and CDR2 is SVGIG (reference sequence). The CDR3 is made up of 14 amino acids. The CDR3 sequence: CAWAGTGVGSPLHF. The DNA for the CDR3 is TGTGCCTGGGCCGGGACAGGGGTAGGGTCACCCCTCCACTTT.

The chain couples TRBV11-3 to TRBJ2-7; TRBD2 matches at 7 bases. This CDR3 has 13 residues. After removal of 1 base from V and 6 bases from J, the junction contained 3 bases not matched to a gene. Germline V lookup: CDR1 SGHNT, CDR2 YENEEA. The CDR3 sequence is CASSLGLATEQYF. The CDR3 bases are TGTGCCAGCAGCTTAGGACTAGCTACCGAGCAGTACTTC.

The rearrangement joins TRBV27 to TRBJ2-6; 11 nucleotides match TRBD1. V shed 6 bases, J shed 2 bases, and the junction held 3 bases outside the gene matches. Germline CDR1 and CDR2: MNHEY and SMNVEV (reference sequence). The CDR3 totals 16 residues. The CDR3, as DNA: TGTGCCAGCAGGAAGGGACAGGGGGCTGGGGCCAACGTCCTGACTTTC. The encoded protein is CASRKGQGAGANVLTF.

The DNA for the CDR3 is TGTGCCAGCAGCCAAGGCCTCGCACAGGGGGCGCCCTACGAGCAGTACTTC. This encodes CASSQGLAQGAPYEQYF. V is TRBV4-2 and J is TRBJ2-7; TRBD1 matches at 9 bases. CDR3 length equals 17 residues. Germline V gene sequence: CDR1 LGHNA, CDR2 YNFKEQ. V dropped 1 base and J dropped 2; count of bases not matched to a gene: 9.

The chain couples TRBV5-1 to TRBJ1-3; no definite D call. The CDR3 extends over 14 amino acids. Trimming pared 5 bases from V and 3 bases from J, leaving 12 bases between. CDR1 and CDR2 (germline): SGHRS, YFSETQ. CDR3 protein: CASREQAGGNTIYF. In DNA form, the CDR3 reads TGCGCCAGCAGGGAGCAGGCGGGTGGAAACACCATATATTTT.

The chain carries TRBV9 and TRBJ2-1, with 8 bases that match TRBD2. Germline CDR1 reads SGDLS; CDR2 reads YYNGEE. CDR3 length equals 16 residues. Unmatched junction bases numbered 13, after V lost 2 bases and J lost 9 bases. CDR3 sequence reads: CASSVLVSGSQCEQFF. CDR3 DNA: TGTGCCAGCAGCGTCCTGGTCAGCGGGAGTCAATGTGAGCAGTTCTTC.

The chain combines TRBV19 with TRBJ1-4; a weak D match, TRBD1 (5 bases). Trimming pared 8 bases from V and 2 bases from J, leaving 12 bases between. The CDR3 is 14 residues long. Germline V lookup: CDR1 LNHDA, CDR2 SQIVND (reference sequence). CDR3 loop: CASGRVNTNEKLFF. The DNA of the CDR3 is TGTGCCAGTGGCAGGGTGAACACTAATGAAAAACTGTTTTTT.